Shown below are 11 T cell receptor beta chains from a single sample sequenced in a study of T cells in Graves' hyperthyroidism and ophthalmopathy. Using RNA transcripts as the source, TCR beta CDR3 regions were amplified. The HTBI primer set drove a first-round RT-PCR of the TCR CDR3. Via MiXCR, TCRdb re-called the multiplex PCR reads, giving one row per CDR3 protein. The sample lists around 600,000 distinct CDR3 sequences, approximately 15% occurring once. Sequencing used blood. The source of these receptors is a woman aged 18-29 years with Graves' ophthalmopathy.

This clonotype was seen many times. The chain recombines TRBV6-2 or TRBV6-3 with TRBJ1-1; D is perhaps TRBD1 (5 bases). The germline V gene has CDR1 MNHEY and CDR2 SVGEGT. The ends were cut back, 6 bases at V and 5 bases at J, with 10 bases in the middle. The CDR3 has 12 residues. The CDR3 region has the DNA TGTGCCAGCAGCAGGGCGGGAACTGAAGCTTTCTTT. This gives the protein CASSRAGTEAFF.

This clonotype has ten or more counts. The chain joins TRBV12-3 or TRBV12-4 to TRBJ2-2, with TRBD2 as a possible D gene (5 bases). The CDR3 totals 13 residues. V was pared by 9 bases and J by 2 bases, with 10 bases between. CDR3 nucleotide sequence: TGTGCCAGGACTGCGGGTAACACCGGGGAGCTGTTTTTT. It encodes CARTAGNTGELFF.

This chain joins TRBV4-1 and TRBJ2-1; D possibly corresponds to TRBD1 (6 bases). The V and J ends lost 4 bases and 5 bases respectively, with 24 bases between them. The CDR3 loop spans 18 amino acids. Germline values: CDR1 MGHRA, CDR2 YSYEKL. The CDR3 DNA sequence: TGCGCCAGCAGCCCACCCCTGGGACACCCAAGAGTACACAATGAGCAGTTCTTC. Translation gives CASSPPLGHPRVHNEQFF.

J is TRBJ2-2 and V is TRBV7-2; D is perhaps TRBD2 (7 bases). Germline CDR1 SGHTA, CDR2 FQGNSA. With 3 bases removed from V and 9 bases from J, the gap between germline ends came to 20 bases. The CDR3 runs to 16 residues. In DNA form, the CDR3 reads TGTGCCAGCAGCTTTGGGGGGGGCGGGAGTAGCCGGGAGCTGTTTTTT. It is translated as CASSFGGGGSSRELFF.

This clonotype was seen many times. The rearrangement links TRBV12-3 or TRBV12-4 to TRBJ2-1; 13 bases are a match to TRBD2. This CDR3 comprises 15 residues. V lost 6 bases, J lost 4 bases, and 3 bases stayed unmatched. CDR3 coding DNA: TGTGCCAGCAGGTCGGGACTAGCGGGATACAATGAGCAGTTCTTC. Protein: CASRSGLAGYNEQFF.

This clonotype was counted between two and nine times. The rearrangement joins TRBV4-1 to TRBJ2-4; TRBD1 matches at 7 bases. Trimming cost V 3 bases and J 4 bases; bases outside gene matches: 6. The length of the CDR3 is 15 residues. Germline V lookup: CDR1 MGHRA, CDR2 YSYEKL. DNA for the CDR3: TGCGCCAGCAGCCAGGTATACAGGGGTAAAAACATTCAGTACTTC. Its protein product is CASSQVYRGKNIQYF.

This clonotype was observed at least ten times. V is TRBV27 and J is TRBJ2-5, with a possible D match to TRBD1 (6 bases). This CDR3 contains 15 residues. V lost 3 bases and J 5 bases, leaving 16 bases between the germline ends. Germline lookup yields CDR1 MNHEY and CDR2 SMNVEV (reference sequence). This chain's CDR3 is CASSFIGQWEETQYF. CDR3 nucleotide sequence: TGTGCCAGCAGTTTTATCGGACAGTGGGAGGAGACCCAGTACTTC.

The chain uses TRBV3-1 and TRBJ1-1; D perhaps matches TRBD1 (6 bases). The germline gives CDR1 LGHDT, CDR2 YNNKEL (reference sequence). The CDR3 covers 13 residues. With 8 bases removed from V and 5 bases from J, the gap between germline ends came to 15 bases. The CDR3 DNA reads TGTGCCAGCCGCTTAGCCAGGGGTACTGAAGCTTTCTTT. Translation gives CASRLARGTEAFF.

This chain connects TRBV6-2 or TRBV6-3 to TRBJ2-2, with 7 bases matching TRBD1. CDR1 and CDR2 (germline): MNHEY, SVGEGT. V lost 6 bases and J lost 6; bases outside the gene matches: 7. The CDR3 covers 14 residues. CDR3 DNA: TGTGCCAGCAGCCAACCCCAGGGGGCCGGGGAGCTGTTTTTT. It yields the protein CASSQPQGAGELFF.

This clonotype has ten or more counts. This sequence joins TRBV7-2 and TRBJ2-2; D remains unclear. CDR3 length equals 14 residues. Germline V gives CDR1 SGHTA, CDR2 FQGNSA. Trimming took 1 base from V and 4 from J, leaving 7 bases between them. CDR3 coding DNA: TGTGCCAGCAGCTTAGTCAAAGGCACCGGGGAGCTGTTTTTT. It encodes CASSLVKGTGELFF.

This clonotype was seen more than once but under ten times. The chain carries TRBV19 and TRBJ2-5; no reliable D call. This CDR3 spans 12 amino acids. Per germline, CDR1 LNHDA and CDR2 SQIVND (reference sequence). Trimming stripped 5 bases from V and 0 bases from J, with 4 bases between. CDR3 sequence: CASSGNQETQYF. CDR3 sequence (DNA): TGTGCCAGTAGTGGGAACCAAGAGACCCAGTACTTC.